This TCR beta chain was sequenced during a study of identical twins. V dropped 6 bases and J dropped 3; count of bases not matched to a gene: 11. This CDR3 contains 16 residues. Germline CDR1 reads DFQATT; CDR2 reads SNEGSKA (reference sequence). Turning to this clonotype: Its matching antigen is unknown.

cDNA carried unique molecular identifiers, and a universal primer site was added by template switching. MiXCR, applied by TCRdb to the 5' RACE reads, yields one record per CDR3 protein. The sample has fewer than 250,000 distinct CDR3 sequences; roughly a tenth are singletons. General study points: Analyses of zero insertions could, in part, be confounded by invariant MAIT and iNKT cells. Fewer insertions characterized abundant cord blood beta clonotypes, whereas memory repertoires showed none.

This rearrangement joins TRBV20-1 to TRBJ2-1, with 10 bases identical to TRBD2. The sample consisted of memory (CD45RO+) T cells sorted from blood. This receptor was obtained from a young woman in good health. The CDR3 sequence: CSAHPSGSIVYNEQFF. CDR3 in DNA: TGCAGTGCGCATCCTAGCGGGAGTATTGTCTACAATGAGCAGTTCTTC.